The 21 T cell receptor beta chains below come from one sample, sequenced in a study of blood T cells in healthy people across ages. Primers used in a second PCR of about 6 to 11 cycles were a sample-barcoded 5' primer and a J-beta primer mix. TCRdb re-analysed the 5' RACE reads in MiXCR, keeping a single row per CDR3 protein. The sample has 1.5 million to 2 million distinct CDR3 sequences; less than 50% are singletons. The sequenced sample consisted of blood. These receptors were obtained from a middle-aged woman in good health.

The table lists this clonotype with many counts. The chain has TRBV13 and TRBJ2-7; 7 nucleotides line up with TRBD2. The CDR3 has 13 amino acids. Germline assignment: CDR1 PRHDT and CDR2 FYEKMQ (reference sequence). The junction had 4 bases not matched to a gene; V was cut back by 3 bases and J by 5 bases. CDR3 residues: CASSFGGVDEQYF. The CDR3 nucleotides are TGTGCCAGCAGCTTTGGGGGGGTCGACGAGCAGTACTTC.

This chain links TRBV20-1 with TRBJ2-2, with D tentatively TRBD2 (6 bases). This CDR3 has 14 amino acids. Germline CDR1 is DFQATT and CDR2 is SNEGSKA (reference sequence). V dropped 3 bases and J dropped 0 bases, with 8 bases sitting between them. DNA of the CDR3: TGCAGTGCTAGTGGCGGGGCGAACACCGGGGAGCTGTTTTTT. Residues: CSASGGANTGELFF.

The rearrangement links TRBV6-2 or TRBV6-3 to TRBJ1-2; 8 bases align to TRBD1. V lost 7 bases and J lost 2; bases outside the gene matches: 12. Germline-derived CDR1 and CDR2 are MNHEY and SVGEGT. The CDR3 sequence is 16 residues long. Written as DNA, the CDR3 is TGTGCCAGCAAACGCCACGACGGGACAGGCAACTATGGCTACACCTTC. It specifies CASKRHDGTGNYGYTF.

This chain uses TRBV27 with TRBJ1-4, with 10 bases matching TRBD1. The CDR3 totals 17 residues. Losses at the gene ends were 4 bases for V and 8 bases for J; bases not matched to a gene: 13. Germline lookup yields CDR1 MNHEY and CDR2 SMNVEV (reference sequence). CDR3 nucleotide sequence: TGTGCCAGCAGTTCCTTGCCCGGGACAGGGGTCGGCGAAAAACTGTTTTTT. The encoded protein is CASSSLPGTGVGEKLFF.

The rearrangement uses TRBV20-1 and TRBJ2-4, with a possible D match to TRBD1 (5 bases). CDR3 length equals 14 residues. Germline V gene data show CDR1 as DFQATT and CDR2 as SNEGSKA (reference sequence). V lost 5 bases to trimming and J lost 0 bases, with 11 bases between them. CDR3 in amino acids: CSARETVAKNIQYF. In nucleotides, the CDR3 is TGCAGTGCTCGCGAGACAGTAGCCAAAAACATTCAGTACTTC.

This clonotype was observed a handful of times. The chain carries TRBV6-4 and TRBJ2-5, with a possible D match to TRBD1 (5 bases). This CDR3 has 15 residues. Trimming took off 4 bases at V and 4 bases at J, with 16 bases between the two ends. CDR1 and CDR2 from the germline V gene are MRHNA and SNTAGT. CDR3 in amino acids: CASSADSTGLETQYF. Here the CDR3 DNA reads TGTGCCAGCAGTGCCGACAGTACCGGTCTAGAGACCCAGTACTTC.

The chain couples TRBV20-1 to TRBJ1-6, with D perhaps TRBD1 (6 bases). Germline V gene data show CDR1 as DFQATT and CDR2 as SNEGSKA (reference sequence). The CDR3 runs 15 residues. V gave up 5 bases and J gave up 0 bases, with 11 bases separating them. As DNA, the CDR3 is TGCAGTGCTCCTCCAGGGGCCTCCTATAATTCACCCCTCCACTTT. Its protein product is CSAPPGASYNSPLHF.

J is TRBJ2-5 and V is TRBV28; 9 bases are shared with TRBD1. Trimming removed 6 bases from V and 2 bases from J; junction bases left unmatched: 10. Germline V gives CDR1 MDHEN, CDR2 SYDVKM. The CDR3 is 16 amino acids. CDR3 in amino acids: CASRIHRGRRQETQYF. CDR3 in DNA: TGTGCCAGCAGAATTCACAGGGGGCGCCGGCAAGAGACCCAGTACTTC.

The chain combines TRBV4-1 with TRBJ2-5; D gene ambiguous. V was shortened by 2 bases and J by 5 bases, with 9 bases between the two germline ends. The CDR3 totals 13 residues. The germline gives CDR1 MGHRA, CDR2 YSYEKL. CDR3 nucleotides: TGCGCCAGCAGCCAATTACTCCCCGAGACCCAGTACTTC. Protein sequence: CASSQLLPETQYF.

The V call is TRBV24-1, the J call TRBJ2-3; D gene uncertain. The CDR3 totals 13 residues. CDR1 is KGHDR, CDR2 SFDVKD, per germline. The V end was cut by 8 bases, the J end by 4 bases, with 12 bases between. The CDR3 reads CATTQGVSDTQYF. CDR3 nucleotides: TGTGCCACCACCCAAGGAGTTTCAGATACGCAGTATTTT.

The DNA for the CDR3 is TGCGCCAGCAGCCCCCGCTTGTGGAGGGCCGGGAACACCGGGGAGCTGTTTTTT. Residues: CASSPRLWRAGNTGELFF. The chain has TRBV4-3 and TRBJ2-2, with D possibly matching TRBD2 (6 bases). From germline, CDR1 is LGHNA and CDR2 YSLEER. Trimming pared 4 bases from V and 1 base from J, leaving 19 bases between. CDR3 length: 18 residues.

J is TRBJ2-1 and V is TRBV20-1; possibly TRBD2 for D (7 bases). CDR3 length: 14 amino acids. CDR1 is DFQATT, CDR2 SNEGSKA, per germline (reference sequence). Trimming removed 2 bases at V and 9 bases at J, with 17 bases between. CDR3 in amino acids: CSARRGGGLVEQFF. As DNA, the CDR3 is TGCAGTGCTAGACGTGGGGGGGGCCTGGTTGAGCAGTTCTTC.

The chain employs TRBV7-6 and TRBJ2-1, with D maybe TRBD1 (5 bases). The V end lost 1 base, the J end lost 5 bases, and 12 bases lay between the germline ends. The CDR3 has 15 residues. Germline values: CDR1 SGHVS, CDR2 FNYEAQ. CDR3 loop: CASSLDTAGNNEQFF. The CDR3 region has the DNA TGTGCCAGCAGCTTAGATACCGCAGGGAACAATGAGCAGTTCTTC.

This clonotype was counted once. DNA for the CDR3: TGTGCCAGCAGTTTCCCGATGGGAAATACGCAGTATTTT. This gives the protein CASSFPMGNTQYF. The chain recombines TRBV7-2 with TRBJ2-3; D uncertain. The V gene lost 6 bases and the J gene lost 7 bases, with 14 bases spanning the gap. This CDR3 is built from 13 residues. Germline V gene lookup returns CDR1 SGHTA and CDR2 FQGNSA.

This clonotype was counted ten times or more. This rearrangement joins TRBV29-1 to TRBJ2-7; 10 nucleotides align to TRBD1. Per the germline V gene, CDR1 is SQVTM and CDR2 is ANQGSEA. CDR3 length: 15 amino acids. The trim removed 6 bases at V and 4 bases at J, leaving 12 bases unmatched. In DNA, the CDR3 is TGCAGCGTCGCCTTGAAGTTGGACAGGGGGTACGAGCAGTACTTC. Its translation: CSVALKLDRGYEQYF.

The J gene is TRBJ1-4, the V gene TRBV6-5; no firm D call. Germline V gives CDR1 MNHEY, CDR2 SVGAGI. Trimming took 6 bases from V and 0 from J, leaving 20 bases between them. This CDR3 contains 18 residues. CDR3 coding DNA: TGTGCCAGCAGCCACTCGGCAGAAGTACTAGCAACTAATGAAAAACTGTTTTTT. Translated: CASSHSAEVLATNEKLFF.

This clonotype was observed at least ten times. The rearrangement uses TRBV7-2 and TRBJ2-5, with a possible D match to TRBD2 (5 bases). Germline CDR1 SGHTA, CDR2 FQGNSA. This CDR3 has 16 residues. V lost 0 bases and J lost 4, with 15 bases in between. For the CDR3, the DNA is TGTGCCAGCAGCTTAGCCCCGGGGAACATGGGAGAGACCCAGTACTTC. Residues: CASSLAPGNMGETQYF.

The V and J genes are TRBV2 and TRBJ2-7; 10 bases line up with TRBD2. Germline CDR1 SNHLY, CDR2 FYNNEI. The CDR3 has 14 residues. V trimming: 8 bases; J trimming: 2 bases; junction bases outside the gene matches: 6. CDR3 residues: CASGSGGTTYEQYF. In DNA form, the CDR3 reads TGTGCCAGCGGTAGCGGGGGGACGACCTACGAGCAGTACTTC.

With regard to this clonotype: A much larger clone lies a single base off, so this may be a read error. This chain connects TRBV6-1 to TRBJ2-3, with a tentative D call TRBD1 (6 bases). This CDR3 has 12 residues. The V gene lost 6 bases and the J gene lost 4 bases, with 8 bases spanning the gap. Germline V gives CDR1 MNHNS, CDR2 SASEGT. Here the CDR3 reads CASRNRADTQYF. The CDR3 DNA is TGTGCCAGCAGGAACAGGGCAGATACGCAGTATTTT.

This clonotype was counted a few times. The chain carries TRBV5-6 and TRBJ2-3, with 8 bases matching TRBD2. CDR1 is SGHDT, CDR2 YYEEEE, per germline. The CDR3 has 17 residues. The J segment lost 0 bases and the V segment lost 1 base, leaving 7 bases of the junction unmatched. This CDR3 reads CASSLYGLADSTDTQYF. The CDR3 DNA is TGTGCCAGCAGCTTGTATGGACTAGCCGATAGCACAGATACGCAGTATTTT.

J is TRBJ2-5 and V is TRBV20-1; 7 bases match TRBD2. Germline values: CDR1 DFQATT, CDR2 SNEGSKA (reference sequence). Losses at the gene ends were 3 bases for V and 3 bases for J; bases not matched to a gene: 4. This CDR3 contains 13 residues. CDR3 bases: TGCAGTGCTAGGATCCGGGGGGAAGAGACCCAGTACTTC. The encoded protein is CSARIRGEETQYF.